One and the same sample provided the 2 T cell receptor beta chains below, sequenced in a study of T cells in Graves' hyperthyroidism and ophthalmopathy. TCR beta CDR3 regions were amplified from RNA transcripts. The study used the HTBI primer set for a first-round RT-PCR of the TCR CDR3. Via MiXCR, TCRdb re-called the multiplex PCR reads, giving one row per CDR3 protein. The table shows about 260,000 distinct CDR3 sequences, with about 25% occurring only once. The material sequenced was blood. All receptors derive from a man aged 40-50 years with Graves' hyperthyroidism that later progressed to Graves' ophthalmopathy.

This clonotype was counted at least ten times. The rearrangement links TRBV27 to TRBJ2-2; TRBD2 matches at 7 bases. This CDR3 is 17 amino acids long. Trimming cost V 2 bases and J 7 bases; bases outside gene matches: 13. Germline V gene data show CDR1 as MNHEY and CDR2 as SMNVEV (reference sequence). This CDR3 is CASSLTPLSGTGGELFF. The CDR3 DNA reads TGTGCCAGCAGTTTAACCCCCCTCAGCGGGACGGGCGGGGAGCTGTTTTTT.

This chain links TRBV29-1 with TRBJ1-2; weak D call: TRBD1 (5 bases). V dropped 6 bases and J dropped 4 bases, with 9 bases sitting between them. The CDR3 is 11 residues long. The germline gives CDR1 SQVTM, CDR2 ANQGSEA. The CDR3 nucleotides are TGCAGCGTGTTTGGGGGCTATGGCTACACCTTC. It is translated as CSVFGGYGYTF.